The text below deals with one TCR beta chain. The target antigen is unknown. These data come from a study of T cells in Graves' hyperthyroidism and ophthalmopathy. The wider study: Before any treatment, at initial diagnosis, peripheral blood was collected. Study conclusions and caveats: In blood, most of the thyroid clonotypes expanded above 0.001 were also present.

The germline V gene has CDR1 LGHNT and CDR2 FRNRAP. Trimming cost V 0 bases and J 8 bases, with 4 bases left between them. This CDR3 region has 12 residues. Researchers barred patients who had uncontrolled infection, other autoimmune disease, pregnancy or lactation. Amplified TCR beta CDR3 regions derived from RNA transcripts. In the first-round RT-PCR of the TCR CDR3, the HTBI primer set was used. In TCRdb, the multiplex PCR reads were re-called with MiXCR into one record per CDR3 protein. The data contain roughly 300,000 distinct CDR3 sequences, 21% of them singletons. The TCR comes from a woman aged 45 to 65 with Graves' hyperthyroidism. The chain has TRBV12-5 and TRBJ1-4; D is ambiguous. The sequenced material came from blood. CDR3 in amino acids: CASGLVLEKLFF. CDR3 bases: TGTGCTAGTGGTTTGGTACTAGAAAAACTGTTTTTT.